A single sample is the source of the 17 T cell receptor beta chains below, sequenced in a study of T cells after yellow fever vaccination. From the 5' RACE reads, TCRdb called clonotypes with MiXCR, one entry per CDR3 protein. The table includes about 430,000 distinct CDR3 sequences, about 19% detected once. The sequenced sample was PBMCs, obtained before the yellow fever booster vaccination. The origin of the receptors is a man aged 18 to 35 who received the YFV17D yellow fever vaccine.

This clonotype occurred a few times. This chain links TRBV4-3 with TRBJ2-7, with D perhaps TRBD1 (5 bases). The CDR3 consists of 14 residues. V lost 0 bases, J lost 6 bases, and 12 bases lay in between. Germline V lookup: CDR1 LGHNA, CDR2 YSLEER. The DNA for the CDR3 is TGCGCCAGCAGCCAAGAGGCAGGGTACCTCGAGCAGTACTTC. Translating gives CASSQEAGYLEQYF.

The chain employs TRBV6-2 or TRBV6-3 and TRBJ2-1; 12 bases line up with TRBD1. CDR1 and CDR2 from the germline V gene are MNHEY and SVGEGT. V shed 8 bases and J 6 bases; nucleotides not matched to a gene: 5. The CDR3 runs 14 residues. CDR3 protein: CASYWDRGLNEQFF. CDR3 bases: TGTGCCAGCTACTGGGACAGGGGGCTCAATGAGCAGTTCTTC.

This chain links TRBV10-3 with TRBJ2-3; D is possibly TRBD2 (5 bases). The CDR3 runs 13 residues. The V end lost 2 bases, the J end lost 5 bases, and 8 bases lay between the germline ends. CDR1 and CDR2 from the germline V gene are ENHRY and SYGVKD. CDR3 residues: CAISEVGGDTQYF. CDR3 in DNA: TGTGCCATCAGTGAGGTCGGAGGAGATACGCAGTATTTT.

The chain recombines TRBV10-3 with TRBJ2-2; D is perhaps TRBD1 (6 bases). The CDR3 runs 14 residues. Trimming left V 3 bases short and J 5 bases short, with 10 bases between. The germline V gene has CDR1 ENHRY and CDR2 SYGVKD. The CDR3 here is CAISENRATGELFF. As DNA, the CDR3 is TGTGCCATCAGTGAAAACAGGGCTACCGGGGAGCTGTTTTTT.

The chain recombines TRBV10-3 with TRBJ2-3; D may correspond to TRBD1 or TRBD2 (6 bases each). The V gene's germline CDR1 is ENHRY and CDR2 SYGVKD. Trimming left V 2 bases short and J 3 bases short, with 12 bases between. The CDR3 length is 15 residues. Here the CDR3 reads CAISEARGVTDTQYF. The CDR3 DNA sequence: TGTGCCATCAGTGAGGCGAGGGGGGTTACAGATACGCAGTATTTT.

There are a few counts of this clonotype. The chain recombines TRBV7-2 with TRBJ1-6; D is perhaps TRBD1 (5 bases). Trimming cost V 1 base and J 10 bases, with 14 bases left between them. The CDR3 sequence is 15 residues long. Per the germline V gene, CDR1 is SGHTA and CDR2 is FQGNSA. The CDR3 loop is CASSLVGRSGSPLHF. The CDR3 region has the DNA TGTGCCAGCAGCTTAGTGGGACGCAGCGGGTCACCCCTCCACTTT.

This chain connects TRBV4-2 to TRBJ1-1, with D perhaps matching TRBD1 (6 bases). CDR3 size: 14 residues. The germline V and J ends were trimmed by 2 bases and 7 bases, with 14 bases remaining between them. Germline V gene lookup returns CDR1 LGHNA and CDR2 YNFKEQ. As DNA, the CDR3 is TGTGCCAGCAGCCAACATAGGGGGAGTGATGAAGCTTTCTTT. Amino acids: CASSQHRGSDEAFF.

J is TRBJ2-4 and V is TRBV20-1; D possibly corresponds to TRBD1 (5 bases). Germline CDR1 reads DFQATT; CDR2 reads SNEGSKA (reference sequence). The CDR3 totals 15 residues. V was clipped by 3 bases and J by 0 bases, with 12 bases between them. CDR3 in amino acids: CSARSTALAKNIQYF. The CDR3 DNA follows: TGCAGTGCTAGGTCGACAGCATTAGCCAAAAACATTCAGTACTTC.

There are a few counts of this clonotype. The V gene is TRBV29-1, the J gene TRBJ2-1; TRBD2 agrees at 8 bases. The V gene's germline CDR1 is SQVTM and CDR2 ANQGSEA. J lost 0 bases, V lost 3 bases, and 13 bases had no gene match. This CDR3 spans 18 amino acids. The CDR3 DNA is TGCAGCGTTGATAGCGGGGAGGTACAGGGCAGCTCCTACAATGAGCAGTTCTTC. It encodes CSVDSGEVQGSSYNEQFF.

This clonotype was detected only a few times. The chain uses TRBV28 and TRBJ2-7, with D possibly being TRBD2 (6 bases). The germline gives CDR1 MDHEN, CDR2 SYDVKM. CDR3 length equals 14 residues. V was trimmed by 5 bases and J by 4 bases, leaving 15 bases between them. CDR3 in DNA: TGTGCCAGCAGTCCCGGTGGGGGGAATTACGAGCAGTACGTC. It is translated as CASSPGGGNYEQYV.

In its sample, this clonotype was seen many times. V and J are TRBV20-1 and TRBJ1-2; D unclear. The length of the CDR3 is 15 residues. V was clipped by 0 bases and J by 5 bases, with 16 bases between them. Germline V gene lookup returns CDR1 DFQATT and CDR2 SNEGSKA (reference sequence). The CDR3: CSARDWHSMGYGYTF. The DNA of the CDR3 is TGCAGTGCTAGAGATTGGCACAGCATGGGATATGGCTACACCTTC.

This clonotype was counted a few times. The chain uses TRBV20-1 and TRBJ2-3; TRBD2 matches at 9 bases. The CDR3 is 18 residues long. CDR1 is DFQATT and CDR2 is SNEGSKA in the germline V gene (reference sequence). Losses at the gene ends were 0 bases for V and 2 bases for J; bases not matched to a gene: 12. In nucleotides, the CDR3 is TGCAGTGCTAGAGATCCAGCGGGGGGTCACGGAAACACAGATACGCAGTATTTT. It encodes CSARDPAGGHGNTDTQYF.

This clonotype was seen more than once but under ten times. V usage is TRBV7-9 and J usage is TRBJ1-1; 12 positions match TRBD1. Per the germline V gene, CDR1 is SEHNR and CDR2 is FQNEAQ (reference sequence). The CDR3 contains 16 residues. V trimming: 5 bases; J trimming: 2 bases; junction bases outside the gene matches: 6. CDR3 DNA: TGTGCCAGCAGCCCCCCGGGACAGGGGGCTAACACTGAAGCTTTCTTT. Translating gives CASSPPGQGANTEAFF.

At least ten counts were recorded for this clonotype. The rearrangement joins TRBV19 to TRBJ1-2; D possibly corresponds to TRBD1 (5 bases). The V end lost 6 bases, the J end lost 0 bases, and 14 bases lay between the germline ends. The CDR3 spans 15 residues. CDR1 is LNHDA, CDR2 SQIVND, per germline (reference sequence). Here the CDR3 DNA reads TGTGCCAGTAGAATGTTCCAGGGAGCTAACTATGGCTACACCTTC. Translated, it gives CASRMFQGANYGYTF.

The chain recombines TRBV6-5 with TRBJ1-5; no firm D call. Germline V gene data show CDR1 as MNHEY and CDR2 as SVGAGI. Trimming removed 0 bases from V and 4 bases from J, with 7 bases in between. The CDR3 sequence is 14 residues long. The CDR3 region has the DNA TGTGCCAGCAGTTACTCGCGGTGGAATCAGCCCCAGCATTTT. Translated: CASSYSRWNQPQHF.

This clonotype turned up a few times. The chain couples TRBV5-1 to TRBJ2-4; the D call may be TRBD1 or TRBD2 (6 bases each). This CDR3 spans 15 amino acids. Germline CDR1 and CDR2: SGHRS and YFSETQ. Trimming shortened V by 0 bases and J by 6 bases, and 13 bases separated the two germline ends. DNA for the CDR3: TGCGCCAGCAGCTTGGCAACAGGGACTGGAAACATTCAGTACTTC. Translated, it gives CASSLATGTGNIQYF.

This sequence joins TRBV6-5 and TRBJ2-7; 10 nucleotides agree with TRBD1. V was pared by 7 bases and J by 2 bases, with 5 bases of the junction left unmatched. Germline values: CDR1 MNHEY, CDR2 SVGAGI. The CDR3 loop spans 14 amino acids. In DNA, the CDR3 is TGTGCCAGCACTCCGGGACAGGGGCCCTACGAGCAGTACTTC. It translates to CASTPGQGPYEQYF.